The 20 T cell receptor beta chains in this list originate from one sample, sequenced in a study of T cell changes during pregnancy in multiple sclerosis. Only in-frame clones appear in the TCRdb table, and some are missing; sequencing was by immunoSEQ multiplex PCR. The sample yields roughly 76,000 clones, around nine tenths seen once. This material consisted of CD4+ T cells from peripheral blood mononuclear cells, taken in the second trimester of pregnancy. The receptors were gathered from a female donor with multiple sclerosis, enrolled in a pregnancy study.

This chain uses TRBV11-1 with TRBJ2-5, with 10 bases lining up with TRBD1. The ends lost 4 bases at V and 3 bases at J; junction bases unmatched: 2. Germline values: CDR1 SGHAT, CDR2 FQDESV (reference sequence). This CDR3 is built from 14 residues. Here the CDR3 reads CASSWTGGKETQYF. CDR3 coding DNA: TGTGCCAGCAGCTGGACAGGGGGGAAAGAGACCCAGTACTTC.

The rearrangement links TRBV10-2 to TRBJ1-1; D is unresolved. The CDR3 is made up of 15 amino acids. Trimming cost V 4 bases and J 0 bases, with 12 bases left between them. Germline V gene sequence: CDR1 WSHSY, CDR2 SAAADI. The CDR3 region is CASSGAKTVNTEAFF. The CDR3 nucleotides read TGCGCCAGCAGTGGGGCTAAGACGGTGAACACTGAAGCTTTCTTT.

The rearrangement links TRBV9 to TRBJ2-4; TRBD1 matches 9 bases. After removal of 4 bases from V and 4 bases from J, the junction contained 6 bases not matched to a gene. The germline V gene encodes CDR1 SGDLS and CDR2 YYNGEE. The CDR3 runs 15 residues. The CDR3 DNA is TGTGCCAGCAGCAAGGATGGACAGGGGAAAAACATTCAGTACTTC. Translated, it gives CASSKDGQGKNIQYF.

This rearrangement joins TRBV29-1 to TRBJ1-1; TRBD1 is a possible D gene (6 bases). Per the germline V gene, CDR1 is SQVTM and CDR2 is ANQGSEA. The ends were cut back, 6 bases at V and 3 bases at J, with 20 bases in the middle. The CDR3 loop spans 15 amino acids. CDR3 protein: CSVSSLQGLHTEAFF. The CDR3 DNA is TGCAGCGTCTCCTCTCTACAGGGTTTGCACACTGAAGCTTTCTTT.

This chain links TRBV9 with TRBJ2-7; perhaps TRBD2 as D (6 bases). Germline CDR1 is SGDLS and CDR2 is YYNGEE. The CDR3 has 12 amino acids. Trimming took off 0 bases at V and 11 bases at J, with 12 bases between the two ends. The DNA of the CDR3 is TGTGCCAGCAGCGTAGGTCCGGGGGAGAAGTACTTC. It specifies CASSVGPGEKYF.

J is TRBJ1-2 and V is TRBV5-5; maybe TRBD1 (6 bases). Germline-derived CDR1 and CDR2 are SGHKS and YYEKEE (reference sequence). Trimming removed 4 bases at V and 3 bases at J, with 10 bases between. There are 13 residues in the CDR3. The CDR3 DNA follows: TGTGCCAGCAGCCCGACAGGTGACTATGGCTACACCTTC. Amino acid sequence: CASSPTGDYGYTF.

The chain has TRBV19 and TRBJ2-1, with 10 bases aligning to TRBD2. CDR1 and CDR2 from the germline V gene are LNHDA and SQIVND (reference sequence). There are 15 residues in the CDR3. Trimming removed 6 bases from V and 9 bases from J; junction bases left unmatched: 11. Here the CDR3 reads CASSTRLAGVFEQFF. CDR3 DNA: TGTGCCAGTAGCACGCGCCTAGCGGGAGTCTTTGAGCAGTTCTTC.

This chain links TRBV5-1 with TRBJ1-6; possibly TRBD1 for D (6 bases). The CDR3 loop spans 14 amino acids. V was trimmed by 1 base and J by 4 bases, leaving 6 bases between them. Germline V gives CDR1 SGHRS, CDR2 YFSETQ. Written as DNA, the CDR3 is TGCGCCAGCAGCTTGCAGGGGTATAATTCACCCCTCCACTTT. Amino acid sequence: CASSLQGYNSPLHF. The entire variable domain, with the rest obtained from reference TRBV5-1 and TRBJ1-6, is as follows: KAGVTQTPRYLIKTRGQQVTLSCSPISGHRSVSWYQQTPGQGLQFLFEYFSETQRNKGNFPGRFSGRQFSNSRSEMNVSTLELGDSALYLCASSLQGYNSPLHFGNGTRLTVT.

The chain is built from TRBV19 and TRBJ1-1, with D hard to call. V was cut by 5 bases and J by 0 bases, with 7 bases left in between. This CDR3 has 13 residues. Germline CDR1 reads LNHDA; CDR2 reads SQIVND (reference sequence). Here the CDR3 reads CASSLTVNTEAFF. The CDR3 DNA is TGTGCCAGTAGTTTAACGGTGAACACTGAAGCTTTCTTT. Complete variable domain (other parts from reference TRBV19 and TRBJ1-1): DGGITQSPKYLFRKEGQNVTLSCEQNLNHDAMYWYRQDPGQGLRLIYYSQIVNDFQKGDIAEGYSVSREKKESFPLTVTSAQKNPTAFYLCASSLTVNTEAFFGQGTRLTVV.

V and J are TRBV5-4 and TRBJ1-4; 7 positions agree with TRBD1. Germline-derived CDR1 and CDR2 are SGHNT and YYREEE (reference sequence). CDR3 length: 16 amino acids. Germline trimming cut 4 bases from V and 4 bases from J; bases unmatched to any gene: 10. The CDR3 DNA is TGTGCCAGCAGCCCCGAAGGAGGGGGCTATAATGAAAAACTGTTTTTT. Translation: CASSPEGGGYNEKLFF. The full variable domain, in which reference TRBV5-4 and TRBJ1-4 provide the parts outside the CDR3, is ETGVTQSPTHLIKTRGQQVTLRCSSQSGHNTVSWYQQALGQGPQFIFQYYREEENGRGNFPPRFSGLQFPNYSSELNVNALELDDSALYLCASSPEGGGYNEKLFFGSGTQLSVL.

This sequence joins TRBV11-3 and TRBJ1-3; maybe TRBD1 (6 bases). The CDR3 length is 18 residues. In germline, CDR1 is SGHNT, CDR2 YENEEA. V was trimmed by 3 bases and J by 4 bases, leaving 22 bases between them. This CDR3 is CASSFLTGIRTGGNTIYF. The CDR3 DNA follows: TGTGCCAGCAGCTTTCTAACAGGGATCAGGACGGGAGGAAACACCATATATTTT.

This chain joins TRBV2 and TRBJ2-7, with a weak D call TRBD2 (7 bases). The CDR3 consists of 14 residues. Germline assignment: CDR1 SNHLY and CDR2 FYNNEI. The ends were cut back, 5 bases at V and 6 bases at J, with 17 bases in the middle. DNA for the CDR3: TGTGCCAGCAGTAGGTTCAGGGGAGGGGTCGAGCAGTACTTC. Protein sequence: CASSRFRGGVEQYF.

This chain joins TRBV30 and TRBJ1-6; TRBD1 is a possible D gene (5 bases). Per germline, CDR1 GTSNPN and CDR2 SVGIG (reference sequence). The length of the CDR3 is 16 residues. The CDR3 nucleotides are TGTGCGCGGGGGGTGAGATCGAGCTCCTATAATTCACCCCTCCACTTT. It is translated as CARGVRSSSYNSPLHF. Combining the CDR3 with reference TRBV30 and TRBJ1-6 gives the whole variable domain SQTIHQWPATLVQPVGSPLSLECTVEGTSNPNLYWYRQAAGRGLQLLFYSVGIGQISSEVPQNLSASRPQDRQFILSSKKLLLSDSGFYLCARGVRSSSYNSPLHFGNGTRLTVT.

This CDR3 is CASSDSAQGTRRSPLHF. CDR3 coding DNA: TGTGCCAGCAGTGATTCTGCACAGGGGACAAGGCGTTCACCCCTCCACTTT. The rearrangement uses TRBV25-1 and TRBJ1-6, with 7 bases aligning to TRBD1. V dropped 3 bases and J dropped 9; count of bases not matched to a gene: 14. The CDR3 length is 17 residues. Per germline, CDR1 MGHDK and CDR2 SYGVNS.

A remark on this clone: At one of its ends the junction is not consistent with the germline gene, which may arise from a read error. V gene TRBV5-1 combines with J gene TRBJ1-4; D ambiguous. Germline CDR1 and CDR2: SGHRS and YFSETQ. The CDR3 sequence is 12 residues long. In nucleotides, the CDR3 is TGCGCCAGCAGCTTCGACGGGATTCGTGAGATTTTT. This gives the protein CASSFDGIREIF.

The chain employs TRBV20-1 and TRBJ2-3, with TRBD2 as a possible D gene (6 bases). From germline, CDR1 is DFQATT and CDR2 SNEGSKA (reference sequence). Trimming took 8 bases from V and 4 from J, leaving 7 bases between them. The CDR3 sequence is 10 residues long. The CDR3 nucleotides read TGCAGTTCGGGGGCAGATACGCAGTATTTT. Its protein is CSSGADTQYF.

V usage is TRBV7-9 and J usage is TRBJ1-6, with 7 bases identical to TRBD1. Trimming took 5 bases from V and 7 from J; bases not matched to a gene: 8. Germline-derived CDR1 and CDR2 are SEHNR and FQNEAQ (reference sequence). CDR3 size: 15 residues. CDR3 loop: CASSPTGTANSPLHF. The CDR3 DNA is TGTGCCAGCAGCCCCACCGGGACAGCAAATTCACCCCTCCACTTT.

CDR3: CASSFGGVATNEKLFF. The CDR3 DNA follows: TGTGCCAGCAGCTTTGGCGGAGTTGCAACTAATGAAAAACTGTTTTTT. V is TRBV5-4 and J is TRBJ1-4; D is undetermined. Germline V gene sequence: CDR1 SGHNT, CDR2 YYREEE (reference sequence). This CDR3 comprises 16 residues. The V and J ends lost 2 bases and 0 bases respectively, with 11 bases between them.

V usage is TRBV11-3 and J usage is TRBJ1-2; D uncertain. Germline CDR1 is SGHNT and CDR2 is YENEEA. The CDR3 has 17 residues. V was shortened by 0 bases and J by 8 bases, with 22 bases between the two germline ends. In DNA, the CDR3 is TGTGCCAGCAGCTTAGATCTCCCCGCGGAGGAGTTTATGGGCTACACCTTC. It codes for CASSLDLPAEEFMGYTF.

CDR3 DNA: TGCGCCAGCAGCCAAGATACCGGGTACACTGAAGCTTTCTTT. Translation gives CASSQDTGYTEAFF. V is TRBV4-3 and J is TRBJ1-1; D not resolved. The CDR3 is made up of 14 amino acids. Deletions cut 0 bases from V and 3 bases from J, with 8 bases between. Germline assignment: CDR1 LGHNA and CDR2 YSLEER.